The TCR beta chain under discussion was sequenced for a study of shared T cell receptors in the human thymus. This CDR3 has 14 amino acids. Germline CDR1 and CDR2: MNHEY and SVGAGI. V shed 2 bases, J shed 3 bases, and the junction held 3 bases outside the gene matches. This clone was counted once. The protocol was immunoSEQ multiplex PCR, while the TCRdb copy is restricted to in-frame clones and leaves out a portion. The repertoire holds about 540,000 clones, with about 84% as singletons. These data also formed part of another study, on human thymus T cells. Per that study: Donors were healthy Finnish infants having corrective surgery for congenital heart defects. In corrective heart surgery, resections were taken, and these provided the thymus tissue. Gene usage for V and J segments appeared biased in thymic and blood repertoires. Related studies found that unrelated individuals share highly overlapping thymic repertoires.

This TCR came from a boy under three years old with a congenital heart defect. Sequencing was performed on thymocytes. The chain is built from TRBV6-5 and TRBJ2-7; TRBD1 aligns across 8 bases. CDR3 DNA: TGTGCCAGCAGTTACGGACAGGGCGGCTACGAGCAGTACTTC. Translating it yields CASSYGQGGYEQYF.